The sequence of this T cell receptor beta chain was determined in a study of blood T cell repertoires in COVID-19. Authors' analysis steps: The assay estimated nucleated cells by amplifying reference gene primers. Measured with immunoSEQ multiplex PCR; TCRdb has only the in-frame clones, and not every one. V, J and clone size are those of that table, while D and trimming were read from the DNA. The repertoire holds more than 90,000 clones, 75% to 90% seen once, with over 35% in the top ten. Germline-derived CDR1 and CDR2 are KGHSH and LQKENI. V was pared by 0 bases and J by 8 bases, with 16 bases between. CDR3 length: 15 residues.

Sequencing input: peripheral blood. J is TRBJ1-2 and V is TRBV18, with D unresolved. This TCR derives from a man older than 75 with acute or convalescent COVID-19. The CDR3 here is CASSPPVATTTGYTF. CDR3 coding DNA: TGTGCCAGCTCACCACCTGTCGCGACAACGACCGGCTACACCTTC.